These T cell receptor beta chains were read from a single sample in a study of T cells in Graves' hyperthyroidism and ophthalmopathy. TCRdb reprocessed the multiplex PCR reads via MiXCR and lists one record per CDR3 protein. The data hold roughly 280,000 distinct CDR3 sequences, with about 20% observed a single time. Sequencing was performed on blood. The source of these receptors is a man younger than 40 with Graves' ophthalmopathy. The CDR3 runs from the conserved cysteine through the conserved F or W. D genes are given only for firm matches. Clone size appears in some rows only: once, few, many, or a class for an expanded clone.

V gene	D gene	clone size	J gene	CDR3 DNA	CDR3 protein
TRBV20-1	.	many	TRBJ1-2	TGCAGTGCCCGGGACACCGCTAACTATGGCTACACCTTC	CSARDTANYGYTF
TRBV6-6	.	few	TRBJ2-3	TGTGCCAGCAGTTACTCGTTCGGGAGCACAGATACGCAGTATTTT	CASSYSFGSTDTQYF
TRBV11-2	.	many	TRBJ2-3	TGTGCCAGCACCCCTGGTCCGTCGTTGGCAGATACGCAGTATTTT	CASTPGPSLADTQYF
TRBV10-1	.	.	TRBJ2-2	TGCGCCAGCAGCACGGGACTTTCGGGGGAGCTGTTTTTT	CASSTGLSGELFF
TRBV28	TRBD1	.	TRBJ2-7	TGTGCCAGCATCGGGGGGACAGGGCGATCCCGGGAGCAGTACTTC	CASIGGTGRSREQYF
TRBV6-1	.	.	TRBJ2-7	TGTGCCAGCAGCGGGAGACAGAGGTTCTCCTACGAGCAGTACTTC	CASSGRQRFSYEQYF
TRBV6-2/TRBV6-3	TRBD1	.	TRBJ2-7	TGTGCCAGCAACCGCGGGACAGGGTTTTCCTACGAGCAGTACTTC	CASNRGTGFSYEQYF
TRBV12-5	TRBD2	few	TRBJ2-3	TGTGCTAGTGGAGATTGGCGGGAGGTTACAGATACGCAGTATTTT	CASGDWREVTDTQYF
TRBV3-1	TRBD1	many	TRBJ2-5	TGTGCCAGCAGCCACACAGGGGTGGAGACCCAGTACTTC	CASSHTGVETQYF
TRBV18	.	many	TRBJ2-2	TGTGCCAGCTCACCACCTGTTGACACCGGGGAGCTGTTTTTT	CASSPPVDTGELFF
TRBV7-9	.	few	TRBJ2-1	TGTGCCAGCAGCTTAGGAGCGGGTTTTAACCATGAGCAGTTCTTC	CASSLGAGFNHEQFF
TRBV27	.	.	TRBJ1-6	TGTGCCAGCAGTAACGGGGGTTCTTATAATTCACCCCTCCACTTT	CASSNGGSYNSPLHF
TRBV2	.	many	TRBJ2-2	TGTGCCATAGACGGAGCGACCGGGGAGCTGTTTTTT	CAIDGATGELFF
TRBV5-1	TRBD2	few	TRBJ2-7	TGCGCCAGCAGCACCGGGACTAGCGGGAGTCTCTACGAGCAGTACTTC	CASSTGTSGSLYEQYF
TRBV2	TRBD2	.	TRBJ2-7	TGTGCCAGCAGTGGGGGACTAGCGCTTCTCACGAGCTCCTACGAGCAGTACTTC	CASSGGLALLTSSYEQYF
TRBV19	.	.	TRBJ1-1	TGTGCCAGTAGTTTAGGCAACCCGGGGGCGAACACTGAAGCTTTCTTT	CASSLGNPGANTEAFF
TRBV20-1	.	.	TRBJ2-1	TGCAGTGCTAGAAAAGTACGAATCGTCAATGAGCAGTTCTTC	CSARKVRIVNEQFF
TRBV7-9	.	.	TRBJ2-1	TGTGCCAGCAGCTTAGCTTCTAGTTCCCGCTACAATGAGCAGTTCTTC	CASSLASSSRYNEQFF
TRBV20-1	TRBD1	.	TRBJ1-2	TGCACCGTCGGACAGGGTATTTATGGCTACACCTTC	CTVGQGIYGYTF
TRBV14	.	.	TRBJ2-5	TGTGCCAGCAGCCGCCAAGTAGGGGAGACCCAGTACTTC	CASSRQVGETQYF
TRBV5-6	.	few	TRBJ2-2	TGTGCCAGCAGCTTGTTAAGCGGGTATGGGGTGGCCGGGGAGCTGTTTTTT	CASSLLSGYGVAGELFF
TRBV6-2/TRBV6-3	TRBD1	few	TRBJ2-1	TGTGCCAGCACCCCAGGGGGCTCCTACAATGAGCAGTTCTTC	CASTPGGSYNEQFF
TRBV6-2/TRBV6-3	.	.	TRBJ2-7	TGTGCCAGCAGTGTCCGGGACGGTCACTCCTACGAGCAGTACTTC	CASSVRDGHSYEQYF
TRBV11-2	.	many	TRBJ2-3	TGTGCCAGCAGCTTGGGCACAGCAGATACGCAGTATTTT	CASSLGTADTQYF
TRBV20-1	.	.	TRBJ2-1	TGCAGTGCTAGAGGTACCGGGGCGGAGTTCTTC	CSARGTGAEFF
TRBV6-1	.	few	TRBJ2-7	TGTGCCAGCACTCGGGGCGGTAGCTCCTACGAGCAGTACTTC	CASTRGGSSYEQYF
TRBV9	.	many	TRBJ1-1	TGTGCCAGCAGCAGCACAGGGACCGGTGTCACTGAAGCTTTCTTT	CASSSTGTGVTEAFF
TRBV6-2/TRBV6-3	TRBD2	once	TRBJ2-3	TGTGCCAGCAGTTACCCCGTGGTAGCGGGAGGACCAGATACGCAGTATTTT	CASSYPVVAGGPDTQYF
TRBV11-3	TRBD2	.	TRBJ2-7	TGTGCCAGCAGCTTAGGAGGGAGACTAGCGGGAGTCGGGGTCTACGAGCAGTACTTC	CASSLGGRLAGVGVYEQYF
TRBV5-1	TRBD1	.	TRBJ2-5	TGCGCCAGCAGCTGGGGGGACAGGACCCAAGAGACCCAGTACTTC	CASSWGDRTQETQYF
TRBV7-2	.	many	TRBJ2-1	TGTGCCAGCAGCGACGGGGCCATCCGGTACAATGAGCAGTTCTTC	CASSDGAIRYNEQFF
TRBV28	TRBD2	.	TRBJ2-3	TGTGCCAGCAGTCCGACAGGACTAGCGGGAGTCTTAGATACGCAGTATTTT	CASSPTGLAGVLDTQYF
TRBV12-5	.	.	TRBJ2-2	TGTGCTAGTGGTCCCCCAGGGGCGAACACCGGGGAGCTGTTTTTT	CASGPPGANTGELFF
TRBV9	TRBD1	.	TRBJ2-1	TGTGCCAGCAGCCGCAACAGGGGGAATGAGCAGTTCTTC	CASSRNRGNEQFF
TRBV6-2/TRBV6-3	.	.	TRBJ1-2	TGTGCCAGCGGGCAAGGTTTTGATGGCTACACCTTC	CASGQGFDGYTF
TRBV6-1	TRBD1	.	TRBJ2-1	TGTGCCACCACCGGTGCAGGGGGTTGGAATGAGCAGTTCTTC	CATTGAGGWNEQFF
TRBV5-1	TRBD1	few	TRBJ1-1	TGCGCCAGCAGCAACAGCAGGGGGCCTGGGACTGAAGCTTTCTTT	CASSNSRGPGTEAFF